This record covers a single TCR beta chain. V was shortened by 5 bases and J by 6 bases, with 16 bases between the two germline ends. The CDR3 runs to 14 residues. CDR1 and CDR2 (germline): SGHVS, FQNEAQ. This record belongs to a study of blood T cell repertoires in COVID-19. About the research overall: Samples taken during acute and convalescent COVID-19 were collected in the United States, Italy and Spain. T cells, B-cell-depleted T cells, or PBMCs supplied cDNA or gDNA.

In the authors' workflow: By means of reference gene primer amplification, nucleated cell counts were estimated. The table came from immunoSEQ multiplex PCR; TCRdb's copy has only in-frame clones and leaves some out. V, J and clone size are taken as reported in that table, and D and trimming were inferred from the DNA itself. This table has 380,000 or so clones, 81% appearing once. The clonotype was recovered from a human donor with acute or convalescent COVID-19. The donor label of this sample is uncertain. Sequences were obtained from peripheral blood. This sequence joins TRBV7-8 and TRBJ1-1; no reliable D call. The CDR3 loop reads CASSARAMSAEAFF. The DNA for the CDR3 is TGTGCCAGCAGCGCCCGCGCGATGAGCGCTGAAGCTTTCTTT.